This T cell receptor (beta chain) was identified during a study of shared clonotypes between healthy human individuals. Whole-study results and caveats: Non-shared clonotypes had lower generation probabilities than those shared by all four donors. The sharing of about 5% of naive CD4 clonotypes was seen across a handful of donors.

Terminally differentiated effector memory CD45RA+ cells were excluded from the naive CD8 cells, which were CD45RO-negative and positively selected for CCR7. Regarding this clone: The antigen is undetermined.

Every subset had its genomic DNA shared out evenly among several immunoSEQ plates. Here immunoSEQ multiplex PCR was the method, and the copy in TCRdb shows in-frame clones only, minus some. This sample yields roughly 2.1 million clones, of which about 92% are seen a single time; around 1.7% belongs to the top ten. Looked up from germline, CDR1 is MDHEN and CDR2 is SYDVKM. V shed 2 bases, J shed 4 bases, and the junction held 9 bases outside the gene matches. The CDR3 covers 16 residues. The receptor was derived from a man aged 18 to 29 in good health. Some clones in this sample may be carry-over from other donors' samples. Sequenced material: naive CD8+ T cells from PBMCs. The chain recombines TRBV28 with TRBJ2-5; 8 bases are a match to TRBD2. Here the CDR3 DNA reads TGTGCCAGCAGTTTAAGTCCAGCGGGAGTCGTAGAGACCCAGTACTTC. It codes for CASSLSPAGVVETQYF.